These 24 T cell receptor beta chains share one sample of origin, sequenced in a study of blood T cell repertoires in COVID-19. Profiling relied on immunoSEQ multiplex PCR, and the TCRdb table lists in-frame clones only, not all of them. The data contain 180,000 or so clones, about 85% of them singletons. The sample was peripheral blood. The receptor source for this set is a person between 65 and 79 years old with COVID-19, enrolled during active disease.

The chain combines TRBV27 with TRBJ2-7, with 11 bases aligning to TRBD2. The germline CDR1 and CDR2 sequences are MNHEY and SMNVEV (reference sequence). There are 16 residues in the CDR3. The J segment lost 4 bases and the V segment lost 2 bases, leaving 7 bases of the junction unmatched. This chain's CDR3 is CASSLTGTSGAYEQYF. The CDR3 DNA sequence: TGTGCCAGCAGTTTAACCGGGACTAGCGGAGCTTACGAGCAGTACTTC.

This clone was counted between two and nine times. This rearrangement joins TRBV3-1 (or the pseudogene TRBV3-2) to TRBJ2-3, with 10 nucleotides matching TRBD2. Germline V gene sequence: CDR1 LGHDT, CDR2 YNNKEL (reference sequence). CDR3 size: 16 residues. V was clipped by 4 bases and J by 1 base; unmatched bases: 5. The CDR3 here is CASSPLAGAGTDTQYF. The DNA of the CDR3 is TGTGCCAGCAGCCCTCTAGCGGGGGCCGGCACAGATACGCAGTATTTT.

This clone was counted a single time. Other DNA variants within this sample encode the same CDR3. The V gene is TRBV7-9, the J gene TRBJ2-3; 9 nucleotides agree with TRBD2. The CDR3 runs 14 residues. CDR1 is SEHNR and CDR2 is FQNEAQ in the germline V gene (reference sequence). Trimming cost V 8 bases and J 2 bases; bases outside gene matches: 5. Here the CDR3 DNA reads TGTGCCAGCTCGACTAGCGGTAACACAGATACGCAGTATTTT. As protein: CASSTSGNTDTQYF.

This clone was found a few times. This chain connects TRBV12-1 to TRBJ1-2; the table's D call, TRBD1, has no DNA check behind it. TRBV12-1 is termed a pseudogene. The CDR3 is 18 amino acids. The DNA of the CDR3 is TGTGCCAGCAGCTTCTCCCCCGGGACAGTCCATTCTAACTATGGCTACACCTTC. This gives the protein CASSFSPGTVHSNYGYTF.

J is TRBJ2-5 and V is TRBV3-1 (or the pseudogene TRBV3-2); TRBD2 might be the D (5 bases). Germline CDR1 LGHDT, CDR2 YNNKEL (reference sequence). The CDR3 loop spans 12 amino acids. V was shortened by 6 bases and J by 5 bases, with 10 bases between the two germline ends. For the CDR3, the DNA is TGTGCCAGCAGAGGGAGAATCGAGACCCAGTACTTC. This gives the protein CASRGRIETQYF.

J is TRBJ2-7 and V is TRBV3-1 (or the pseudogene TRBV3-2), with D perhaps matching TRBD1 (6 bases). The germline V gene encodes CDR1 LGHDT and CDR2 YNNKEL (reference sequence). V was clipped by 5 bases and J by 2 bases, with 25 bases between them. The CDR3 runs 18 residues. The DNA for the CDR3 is TGTGCCAGCAGCTCCTCCTTCACAGGGACGAAAGCAACCTACGAGCAGTACTTC. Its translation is CASSSSFTGTKATYEQYF.

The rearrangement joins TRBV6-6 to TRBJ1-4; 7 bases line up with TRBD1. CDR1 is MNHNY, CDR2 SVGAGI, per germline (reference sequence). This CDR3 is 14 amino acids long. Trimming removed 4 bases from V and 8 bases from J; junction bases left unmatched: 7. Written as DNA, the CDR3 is TGTGCCAGCAGTTCCACAGGGGCCTTCGAAAAACTGTTTTTT. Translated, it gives CASSSTGAFEKLFF.

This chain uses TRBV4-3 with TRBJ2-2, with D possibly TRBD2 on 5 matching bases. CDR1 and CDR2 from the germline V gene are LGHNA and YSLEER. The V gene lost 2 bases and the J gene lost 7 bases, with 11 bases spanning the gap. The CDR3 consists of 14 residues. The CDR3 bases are TGCGCCAGCAGCCAAAGAGGGTTTAGCGGGGAGCTGTTTTTT. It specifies CASSQRGFSGELFF.

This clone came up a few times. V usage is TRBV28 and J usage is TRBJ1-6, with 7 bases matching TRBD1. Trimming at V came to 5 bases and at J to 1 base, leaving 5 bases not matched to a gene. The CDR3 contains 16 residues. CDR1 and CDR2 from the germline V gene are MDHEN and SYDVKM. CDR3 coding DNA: TGTGCCAGCAGTGTCGCGGGACAGTCCTATAATTCACCCCTCCACTTT. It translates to CASSVAGQSYNSPLHF. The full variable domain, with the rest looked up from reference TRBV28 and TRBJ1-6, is DVKVTQSSRYLVKRTGEKVFLECVQDMDHENMFWYRQDPGLGLRLIYFSYDVKMKEKGDIPEGYSVSREKKERFSLILESASTNQTSMYLCASSVAGQSYNSPLHFGNGTRLTVT.

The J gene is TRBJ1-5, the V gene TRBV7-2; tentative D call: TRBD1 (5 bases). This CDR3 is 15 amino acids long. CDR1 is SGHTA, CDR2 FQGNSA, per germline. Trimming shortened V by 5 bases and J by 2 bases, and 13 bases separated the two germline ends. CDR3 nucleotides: TGTGCCAGCAGCCTCATGGGGGGGGGCAATCAGCCCCAGCATTTT. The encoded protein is CASSLMGGGNQPQHF.

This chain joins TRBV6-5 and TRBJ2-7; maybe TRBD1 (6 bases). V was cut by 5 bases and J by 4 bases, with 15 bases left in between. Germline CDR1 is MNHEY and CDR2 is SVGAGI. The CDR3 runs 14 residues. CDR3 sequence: CASSNRGQGYEQYF. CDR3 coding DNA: TGTGCCAGCAGTAACCGGGGCCAGGGGTACGAGCAGTACTTC.

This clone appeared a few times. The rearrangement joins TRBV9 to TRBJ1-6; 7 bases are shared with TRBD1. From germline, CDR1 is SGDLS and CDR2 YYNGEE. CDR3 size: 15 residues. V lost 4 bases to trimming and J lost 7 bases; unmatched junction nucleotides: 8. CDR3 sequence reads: CASSSTGTENSPLHF. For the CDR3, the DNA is TGTGCCAGCAGCTCGACCGGGACAGAAAATTCACCCCTCCACTTT.

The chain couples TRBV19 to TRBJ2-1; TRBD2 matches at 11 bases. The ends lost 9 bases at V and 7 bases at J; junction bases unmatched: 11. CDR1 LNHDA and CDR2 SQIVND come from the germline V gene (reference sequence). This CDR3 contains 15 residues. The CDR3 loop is CASRLSGGAGNEQFF. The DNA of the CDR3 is TGTGCCAGCCGCCTTAGCGGGGGGGCCGGGAATGAGCAGTTCTTC.

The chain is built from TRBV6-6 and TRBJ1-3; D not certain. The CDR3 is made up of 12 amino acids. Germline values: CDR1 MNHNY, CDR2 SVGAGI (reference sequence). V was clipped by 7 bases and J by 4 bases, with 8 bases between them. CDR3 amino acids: CASNLQGNTIYF. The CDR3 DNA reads TGTGCCAGCAACCTACAGGGAAACACCATATATTTT.

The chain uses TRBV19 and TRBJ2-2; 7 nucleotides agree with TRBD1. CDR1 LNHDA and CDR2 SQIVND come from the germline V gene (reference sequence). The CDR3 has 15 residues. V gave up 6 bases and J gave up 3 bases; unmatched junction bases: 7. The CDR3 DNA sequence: TGTGCCAGTAGCGACAGGGATTCGGACACCGGGGAGCTGTTTTTT. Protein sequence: CASSDRDSDTGELFF.

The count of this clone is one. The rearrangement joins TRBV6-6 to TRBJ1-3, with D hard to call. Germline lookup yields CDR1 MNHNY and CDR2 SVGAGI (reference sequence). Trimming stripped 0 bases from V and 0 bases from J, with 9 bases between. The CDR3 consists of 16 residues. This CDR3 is CASSYSSWSSGNTIYF. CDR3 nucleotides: TGTGCCAGCAGTTACTCTAGCTGGAGCTCTGGAAACACCATATATTTT.

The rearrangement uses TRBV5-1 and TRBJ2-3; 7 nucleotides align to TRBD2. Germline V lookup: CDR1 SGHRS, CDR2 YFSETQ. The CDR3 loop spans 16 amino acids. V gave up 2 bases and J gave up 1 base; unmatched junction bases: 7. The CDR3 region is CASSLGPSGGTDTQYF. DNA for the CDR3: TGCGCCAGCAGCTTAGGCCCAAGCGGGGGCACAGATACGCAGTATTTT. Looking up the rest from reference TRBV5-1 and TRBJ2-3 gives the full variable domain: KAGVTQTPRYLIKTRGQQVTLSCSPISGHRSVSWYQQTPGQGLQFLFEYFSETQRNKGNFPGRFSGRQFSNSRSEMNVSTLELGDSALYLCASSLGPSGGTDTQYFGPGTRLTVL.

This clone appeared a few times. CDR3 sequence reads: CASSSMTGQAGELFF. The CDR3 region has the DNA TGTGCCAGCAGCTCGATGACAGGGCAAGCCGGGGAGCTGTTTTTT. V usage is TRBV7-3 and J usage is TRBJ2-2, with TRBD1 matching 7 bases. The CDR3 contains 15 residues. Germline trimming cut 4 bases from V and 6 bases from J; bases unmatched to any gene: 8. Germline V lookup: CDR1 SGHTA, CDR2 FQGTGA.

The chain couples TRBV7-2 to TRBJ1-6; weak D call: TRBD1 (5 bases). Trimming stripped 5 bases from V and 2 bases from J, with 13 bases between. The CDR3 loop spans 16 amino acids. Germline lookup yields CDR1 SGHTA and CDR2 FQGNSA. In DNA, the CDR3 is TGTGCCAGCAGCGCAATGGGGGGTCCCTATAATTCACCCCTCCACTTT. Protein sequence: CASSAMGGPYNSPLHF.

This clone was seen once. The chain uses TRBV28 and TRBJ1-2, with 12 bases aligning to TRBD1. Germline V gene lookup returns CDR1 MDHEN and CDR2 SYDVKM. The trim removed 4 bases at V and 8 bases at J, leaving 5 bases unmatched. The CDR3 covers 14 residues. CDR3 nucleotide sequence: TGTGCCAGCAGTTATGGGACAGGGGGCTTGGGCTACACCTTC. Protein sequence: CASSYGTGGLGYTF.

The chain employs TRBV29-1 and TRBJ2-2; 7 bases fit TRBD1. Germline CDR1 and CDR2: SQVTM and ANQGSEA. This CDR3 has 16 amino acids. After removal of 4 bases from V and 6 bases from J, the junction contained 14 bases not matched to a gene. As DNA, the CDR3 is TGCAGCGTTGTCGAGACAGGGTTAACTCAGTCCGGGGAGCTGTTTTTT. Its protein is CSVVETGLTQSGELFF.

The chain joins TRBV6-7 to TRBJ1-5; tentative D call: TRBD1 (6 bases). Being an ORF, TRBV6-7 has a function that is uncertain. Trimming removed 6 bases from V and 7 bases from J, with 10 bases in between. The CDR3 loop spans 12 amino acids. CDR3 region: CASRRGAQPQHF. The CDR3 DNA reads TGTGCCAGCAGGCGGGGGGCCCAGCCCCAGCATTTT.

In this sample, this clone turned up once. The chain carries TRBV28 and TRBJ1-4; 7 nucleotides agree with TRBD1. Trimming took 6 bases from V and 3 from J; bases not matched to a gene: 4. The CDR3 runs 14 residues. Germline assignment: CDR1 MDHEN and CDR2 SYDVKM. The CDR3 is CASRWTGSNEKLFF. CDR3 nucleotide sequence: TGTGCCAGCAGGTGGACAGGATCTAATGAAAAACTGTTTTTT.

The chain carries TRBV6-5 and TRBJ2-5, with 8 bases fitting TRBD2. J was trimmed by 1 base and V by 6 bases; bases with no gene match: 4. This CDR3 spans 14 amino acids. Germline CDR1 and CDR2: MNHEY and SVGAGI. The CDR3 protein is CASRKSGGQETQYF. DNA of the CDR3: TGTGCCAGCAGGAAGAGCGGGGGCCAAGAGACCCAGTACTTC.